One T cell receptor (beta chain) is described in this entry. TCRdb's table, derived via immunoSEQ multiplex PCR, lists solely in-frame clones and lacks some. The sample holds 60,000 to 90,000 clones, 80% to 90% seen once. The data derive from a study of OX40 agonist ivuxolimab in advanced cancers. The wider study: Patients took ivuxolimab, an agonistic anti-OX40 (CD134) antibody.

Prior autoimmune disease or systemic immunosuppression barred patients. The TCR comes from an adult with an advanced solid tumor such as melanoma, head and neck, liver or kidney cancer. The source material was CD4+ or CD8+ T cells sorted from blood, sampled in a trial of the OX40 agonist ivuxolimab.

This CDR3 is CASSLAGQGLNQPQHF. CDR3 in DNA: TGTGCCAGCAGCTTAGCGGGACAGGGCCTGAATCAGCCCCAGCATTTT. This chain joins TRBV7-2 and TRBJ1-5, with 9 bases aligning to TRBD1. CDR3 size: 16 residues. V trimming: 0 bases; J trimming: 4 bases; junction bases outside the gene matches: 4. CDR1 and CDR2 from the germline V gene are SGHTA and FQGNSA.